The 13 T cell receptor beta chains reported below all come from one sample, sequenced in a study of OX40 agonist ivuxolimab in advanced cancers. Assay used: immunoSEQ multiplex PCR; TCRdb lists only in-frame clones, some missing. The sample lists 70,000 to 90,000 clones, over 75% occurring once. The starting material was CD4+ or CD8+ T cells sorted from blood, obtained in a trial of the OX40 agonist ivuxolimab. The source of these receptors is an adult with an advanced solid tumor such as melanoma, head and neck, liver or kidney cancer.

The chain couples TRBV2 to TRBJ1-1, with no clear D. The CDR3 loop spans 12 amino acids. V shed 7 bases and J shed 1 base, with 7 bases lying between them. Per germline, CDR1 SNHLY and CDR2 FYNNEI. The CDR3 here is CASMPANTEAFF. CDR3 nucleotides: TGTGCCAGCATGCCAGCGAACACTGAAGCTTTCTTT.

The chain joins TRBV27 to TRBJ2-1; 8 bases fit TRBD2. With V trimmed by 3 bases and J by 6 bases, 7 bases remained unmatched. This CDR3 is 15 amino acids long. The germline CDR1 and CDR2 sequences are MNHEY and SMNVEV (reference sequence). DNA of the CDR3: TGTGCCAGCAGTTTGGCCAGCGGGAGTGCCAATGAGCAGTTCTTC. Its protein is CASSLASGSANEQFF.

V usage is TRBV7-8 and J usage is TRBJ2-2; D may be TRBD1 (5 bases). This CDR3 has 13 residues. V lost 0 bases and J lost 6, with 5 bases in between. Germline CDR1 is SGHVS and CDR2 is FQNEAQ. CDR3: CASSLAGAGELFF. The CDR3 DNA follows: TGTGCCAGCAGCTTAGCAGGGGCCGGGGAGCTGTTTTTT.

The chain carries TRBV19 and TRBJ2-5; no reliable D call. Germline values: CDR1 LNHDA, CDR2 SQIVND (reference sequence). Deletions cut 10 bases from V and 5 bases from J, with 11 bases between. The CDR3 runs 11 residues. Here the CDR3 DNA reads TGTGCCACCCAGGACCGGGAGACCCAGTACTTC. Protein sequence: CATQDRETQYF. The variable domain in full, with the rest retrieved from reference TRBV19 and TRBJ2-5, is DGGITQSPKYLFRKEGQNVTLSCEQNLNHDAMYWYRQDPGQGLRLIYYSQIVNDFQKGDIAEGYSVSREKKESFPLTVTSAQKNPTAFYLCATQDRETQYFGPGTRLLVL.

The chain employs TRBV29-1 and TRBJ2-5; TRBD2 matches at 7 bases. The germline V gene has CDR1 SQVTM and CDR2 ANQGSEA. V shed 3 bases, J shed 5 bases, and the junction held 6 bases outside the gene matches. The CDR3 covers 13 residues. The CDR3 DNA sequence: TGCAGCGTTGATGGCGGGAGTTTGGAGACCCAGTACTTC. Its protein product is CSVDGGSLETQYF.

This clone was observed a few times. In the same sample, other DNA sequences code for this CDR3. This chain links TRBV7-3 with TRBJ2-3; the match to TRBD2 covers 11 bases. The CDR3 contains 17 residues. Trimming at V came to 5 bases and at J to 4 bases, leaving 11 bases not matched to a gene. CDR1 is SGHTA and CDR2 is FQGTGA in the germline V gene. CDR3 protein: CASSPRLAGGPADTQYF. The CDR3 DNA follows: TGTGCCAGCAGCCCCAGGTTAGCGGGAGGGCCGGCAGATACGCAGTATTTT.

V gene TRBV30 combines with J gene TRBJ2-1; possible D gene TRBD1, 5 bases. The CDR3 contains 15 residues. Trimming removed 0 bases from V and 2 bases from J, with 11 bases in between. CDR1 and CDR2 from the germline V gene are GTSNPN and SVGIG (reference sequence). The CDR3, as DNA: TGTGCCTGGAGTGTAGGGGTCACAGCCTACAATGAGCAGTTCTTC. This codes for CAWSVGVTAYNEQFF.

This chain joins TRBV27 and TRBJ1-6, with 7 nucleotides matching TRBD1. Germline CDR1 MNHEY, CDR2 SMNVEV (reference sequence). This CDR3 comprises 14 residues. Trimming took 4 bases from V and 4 from J; bases not matched to a gene: 1. The CDR3 protein is CASSWDSYNSPLHF. DNA of the CDR3: TGTGCCAGCAGTTGGGACAGTTATAATTCACCCCTCCACTTT.

Ten or more counts support this clone. V gene TRBV5-6 combines with J gene TRBJ1-6, with D perhaps TRBD1 (6 bases). The CDR3 length is 14 residues. CDR1 and CDR2 from the germline V gene are SGHDT and YYEEEE. Trimming stripped 4 bases from V and 4 bases from J, with 9 bases between. The CDR3 bases are TGTGCCAGCAGCATCGGACAGTATAATTCACCCCTCCACTTT. Residues: CASSIGQYNSPLHF.

The chain is built from TRBV7-2 and TRBJ1-5; 8 positions agree with TRBD1. The ends lost 4 bases at V and 2 bases at J; junction bases unmatched: 7. The CDR3 runs 16 residues. The germline CDR1 and CDR2 sequences are SGHTA and FQGNSA. The DNA of the CDR3 is TGTGCCAGCAGCTCTACAGGGGGATTAGGCAATCAGCCCCAGCATTTT. Translated: CASSSTGGLGNQPQHF.

The genes are TRBV27 and TRBJ1-3; TRBD1 agrees at 7 bases. CDR1 is MNHEY, CDR2 SMNVEV, per germline (reference sequence). The CDR3 is made up of 14 amino acids. The ends lost 8 bases at V and 0 bases at J; junction bases unmatched: 4. DNA of the CDR3: TGTGCCAGCTGGGGACAGAACTCTGGAAACACCATATATTTT. The encoded protein is CASWGQNSGNTIYF.

The V gene is TRBV7-3, the J gene TRBJ2-1; D is ambiguous. Trimming stripped 3 bases from V and 0 bases from J, with 6 bases between. Per germline, CDR1 SGHTA and CDR2 FQGTGA. The CDR3 totals 14 residues. The CDR3 is CASSLGFSYNEQFF. CDR3 coding DNA: TGTGCCAGCAGCTTGGGGTTCTCCTACAATGAGCAGTTCTTC.

The J gene is TRBJ1-1, the V gene TRBV18, with a weak D call TRBD1 (5 bases). The CDR3 has 13 amino acids. In germline, CDR1 is KGHSH, CDR2 LQKENI. The V gene lost 8 bases and the J gene lost 1 base, with 11 bases spanning the gap. The CDR3 DNA reads TGTGCCAGCACTGGACAAGCGAACACTGAAGCTTTCTTT. Translation: CASTGQANTEAFF.